This TCR beta chain was retrieved from a study of blood T cell repertoires in COVID-19. Study at large: The United States, Italy and Spain provided the acute and convalescent COVID-19 samples. Sources were T cells, B-cell-depleted T cells, or PBMCs; the material itself was cDNA or gDNA.

The CDR3 totals 16 residues. V shed 1 base, J shed 5 bases, and the junction held 7 bases outside the gene matches. Germline V gene data show CDR1 as SGHTA and CDR2 as FQGNSA. As processed by the authors: Counts of nucleated cells, estimated from reference gene primer amplification, were obtained. Some clones are missing from TCRdb's copy, which holds only in-frame ones; the method was immunoSEQ multiplex PCR. V and J calls and clone size are copied from that table; D and trimming were computed from the DNA. The table has about 64,000 clones, about 76% seen once; the top ten hold around 5.3%. The sequence came from a human donor in a cohort sampled during active COVID-19. The chain is built from TRBV7-2 and TRBJ2-5; 10 bases fit TRBD2. The sequenced sample was peripheral blood. CDR3 loop: CASSLVTASGGETQYF. CDR3 in DNA: TGTGCCAGCAGCTTAGTTACGGCTAGCGGGGGTGAGACCCAGTACTTC.